Listed below are T cell receptor beta chains from one sample, sequenced in a study of T cell changes during pregnancy in multiple sclerosis. The repertoire was sequenced with immunoSEQ multiplex PCR; TCRdb's copy has only in-frame clones and lacks some. The sample shows tens of thousands of clones, 93% of them seen only once. The starting material was CD8+ T cells from peripheral blood mononuclear cells, obtained in the second trimester of pregnancy. These receptor sequences come from a female donor with multiple sclerosis, enrolled in a pregnancy study. Each CDR3 is given with its conserved first and last residue. The order of the fields is CDR3 DNA, CDR3 protein, V gene, D gene, clone size, J gene. The D gene is left open where the match is weak. Clone size is given for some rows only: seen once, a few or many times, or a class if the clone is expanded.

CDR3nt: TGTGCCAGCAGCTTTAGAGCACCTGACAATGAGCAGTTCTTC
CDR3aa: CASSFRAPDNEQFF
v_gene: TRBV7-3
d_gene: -
abundance: -
j_gene: TRBJ2-1

CDR3nt: TGTGCCAGCAGTGGGCCGGGCGGGAGGGCAGATACGCAGTATTTT
CDR3aa: CASSGPGGRADTQYF
v_gene: TRBV2
d_gene: TRBD2
abundance: -
j_gene: TRBJ2-3

CDR3nt: TGTGCCAGCTCATTCGACAGCCCCACTGAAGCTTTCTTT
CDR3aa: CASSFDSPTEAFF
v_gene: TRBV18
d_gene: -
abundance: -
j_gene: TRBJ1-1

CDR3nt: TGCGCCAGCCCTCATAGAACTTTCTTT
CDR3aa: CASPHRTFF
v_gene: TRBV23-1
d_gene: -
abundance: -
j_gene: TRBJ1-1

CDR3nt: TGTGCCAGCAGCTTAGGAGTTGAAGCTTTCTTT
CDR3aa: CASSLGVEAFF
v_gene: TRBV7-9
d_gene: -
abundance: once
j_gene: TRBJ1-1

CDR3nt: TGCGCCAGCAGCCAAGAGCAACGCGTTCTGAACACTGAAGCTTTCTTT
CDR3aa: CASSQEQRVLNTEAFF
v_gene: TRBV4-1
d_gene: -
abundance: -
j_gene: TRBJ1-1

CDR3nt: TGTGCCAGCAGTGAAACCCCGGGACAGGGCAATCAGCCCCAGCATTTT
CDR3aa: CASSETPGQGNQPQHF
v_gene: TRBV6-1
d_gene: TRBD1
abundance: -
j_gene: TRBJ1-5

CDR3nt: TGTGCCAGCAGCCATCTCGGGAGGGCTGGGGAGCTGTTTTTT
CDR3aa: CASSHLGRAGELFF
v_gene: TRBV7-9
d_gene: TRBD2
abundance: -
j_gene: TRBJ2-2

CDR3nt: TGCAGCGTTATGGCGGGAGGCAATGAGCAGTTCTTC
CDR3aa: CSVMAGGNEQFF
v_gene: TRBV29-1
d_gene: TRBD2
abundance: -
j_gene: TRBJ2-1

CDR3nt: TGCGCCAGCAGCCAATTTGGCCACAACGTGAACACTGAAGCTTTCTTT
CDR3aa: CASSQFGHNVNTEAFF
v_gene: TRBV4-3
d_gene: -
abundance: -
j_gene: TRBJ1-1

CDR3nt: TGTGCCAGCAGCCAAGAGTTGGGGGGACAGGGTGAGGGCTACACCTTC
CDR3aa: CASSQELGGQGEGYTF
v_gene: TRBV4-2
d_gene: TRBD1
abundance: -
j_gene: TRBJ1-2

CDR3nt: TGTGCCAGCAGTTCCCCTCTAGCGGGAGATGGGTACAATGAGCAGTTCTTC
CDR3aa: CASSSPLAGDGYNEQFF
v_gene: TRBV27
d_gene: TRBD2
abundance: -
j_gene: TRBJ2-1